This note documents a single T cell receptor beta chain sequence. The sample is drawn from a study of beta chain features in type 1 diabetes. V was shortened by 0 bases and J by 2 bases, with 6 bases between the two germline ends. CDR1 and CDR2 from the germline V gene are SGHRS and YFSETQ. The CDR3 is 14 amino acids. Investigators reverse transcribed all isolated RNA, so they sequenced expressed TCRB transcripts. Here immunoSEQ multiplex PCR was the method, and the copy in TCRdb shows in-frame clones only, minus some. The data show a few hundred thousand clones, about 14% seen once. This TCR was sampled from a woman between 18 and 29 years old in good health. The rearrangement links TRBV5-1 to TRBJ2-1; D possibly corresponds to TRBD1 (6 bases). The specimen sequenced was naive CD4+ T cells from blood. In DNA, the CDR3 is TGCGCCAGCAGCTTGGAGGGGGCCTACAATGAGCAGTTCTTC. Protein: CASSLEGAYNEQFF.